The rows below give T cell receptor beta chains drawn from one sample of a study of early T cells in non-severe SARS-CoV-2 infection. One entry per CDR3 protein, called by TCRdb with MiXCR from the 5' RACE reads. The table has around 84,000 distinct CDR3 sequences, approximately 15% seen once; the top ten hold roughly 7%. The material sequenced was whole blood. Receptor source: an adult who was a healthcare worker with PCR-confirmed SARS-CoV-2 infection or an uninfected control (not recorded which). CDR3s leave out the opening cysteine and the closing phenylalanine or tryptophan.

V gene: TRBV6-6; CDR3 protein: ASSYPTGGNTEAF
V gene: TRBV5-6; CDR3 protein: ASSLGAGVGGANVLT
V gene: TRBV28; CDR3 protein: ASSRGGEQY
V gene: TRBV10-2; CDR3 protein: ASSESGGVANEKLF
V gene: TRBV13; CDR3 protein: ASSLGTSALYNEQF
V gene: TRBV19; CDR3 protein: ARVVGTGFHNEQF
V gene: TRBV7-2; CDR3 protein: ASSLIAGTYEQY
V gene: TRBV12-3/TRBV12-4; CDR3 protein: ASSSRDYNQPQH
V gene: TRBV19; CDR3 protein: ASSIGPGGEQF
V gene: TRBV20-1; CDR3 protein: SARARRRGDNQPQH
V gene: TRBV7-3; CDR3 protein: ASSLTEGAEAF
V gene: TRBV3-1; CDR3 protein: ASSQDQASTDTQY
V gene: TRBV20-1; CDR3 protein: SAYSGGSGGWTQY
V gene: TRBV15; CDR3 protein: ATSRQGARQPQH
V gene: TRBV7-9; CDR3 protein: ASSLETRGDEQF
V gene: TRBV29-1; CDR3 protein: SVGLSGANVLT
V gene: TRBV29-1; CDR3 protein: SVRAGDNEQF
V gene: TRBV28; CDR3 protein: ASRRSDGSSYEQY
V gene: TRBV20-1; CDR3 protein: RASGGNTEAF
V gene: TRBV7-9; CDR3 protein: ASSSPRDFSGNTIY
V gene: TRBV5-1; CDR3 protein: ASSLTGEQY
V gene: TRBV19; CDR3 protein: ASRPGLHPTDTQY
V gene: TRBV6-2/TRBV6-3; CDR3 protein: ASSYVRGLDTGELF
V gene: TRBV5-1; CDR3 protein: ASSLVSSGTYEQY
V gene: TRBV6-1; CDR3 protein: ASSPGGTGNTIY
V gene: TRBV12-3/TRBV12-4; CDR3 protein: ASSSQGGPTDTQY
V gene: TRBV4-1; CDR3 protein: ASSQGGTGNTEAF
V gene: TRBV20-1; CDR3 protein: SARSGREQY
V gene: TRBV19; CDR3 protein: ASAAGTQAGELF
V gene: TRBV6-4; CDR3 protein: ASSESSAHTDTQY
V gene: TRBV7-9; CDR3 protein: ASSSPGHQETQY
V gene: TRBV4-2; CDR3 protein: ASSQDLSSGRLIADEQF
V gene: TRBV11-2; CDR3 protein: ASSFSGRAVYQETQY
V gene: TRBV5-1; CDR3 protein: ASSFYPGQGNNEQF
V gene: TRBV7-9; CDR3 protein: ASSLVEQF
V gene: TRBV7-2; CDR3 protein: ASSSGGRGEQY
V gene: TRBV4-2; CDR3 protein: ASSQDWGSYEQY
V gene: TRBV6-1; CDR3 protein: ASRTRGLQNQPQH
V gene: TRBV29-1; CDR3 protein: SRLGQGSYEQY
V gene: TRBV2; CDR3 protein: ASTRTSLYNEQF
V gene: TRBV3-1; CDR3 protein: ASSQDVGTGREQY
V gene: TRBV2; CDR3 protein: ASSSSAGVSPLH
V gene: TRBV27; CDR3 protein: ASRPTGFGASSTDTQY
V gene: TRBV5-1; CDR3 protein: ASTPDGGDEQY
V gene: TRBV29-1; CDR3 protein: SVEDGAFYEQY
V gene: TRBV15; CDR3 protein: ATSRDVQGFNEKLF
V gene: TRBV7-2; CDR3 protein: AKGLTAGVGHT
V gene: TRBV18; CDR3 protein: ASSPGQTSGSVREQF
V gene: TRBV7-9; CDR3 protein: ASSPDVEETQY
V gene: TRBV28; CDR3 protein: VSTGTPISPLH
V gene: TRBV10-1; CDR3 protein: ASSESQGLYEQY
V gene: TRBV19; CDR3 protein: ASSMVAGEPGGELF
V gene: TRBV11-2; CDR3 protein: ASSPRHGTEAF
V gene: TRBV28; CDR3 protein: ASSLTRQNTGELF